The next 9 T cell receptor beta chains were all read from a single sample in a study of T-cell memory formation after mild COVID-19. TCRdb itself ran the 5' RACE reads through MiXCR, one entry per CDR3 protein. Among about 82,000 distinct CDR3 sequences listed, around 13% were seen once. The sample comprised PBMCs or a T cell subset sorted from them (not recorded which). The source is a young man who had mild COVID-19 (a few samples of this study predate the infection). Cell type and time point are not known.

This clonotype was recorded a few times. The genes are TRBV6-5 and TRBJ1-4; D is undetermined. The CDR3 is made up of 15 amino acids. Germline-derived CDR1 and CDR2 are MNHEY and SVGAGI. Trimming removed 2 bases from V and 7 bases from J, with 14 bases in between. The chain's CDR3 is CASSYLAGGFEKLFF. CDR3 sequence (DNA): TGTGCCAGCAGTTACCTGGCAGGCGGTTTTGAAAAACTGTTTTTT.

This clonotype occurred a few times. This sequence joins TRBV4-1 and TRBJ2-1, with D uncertain. The germline V gene encodes CDR1 MGHRA and CDR2 YSYEKL. The CDR3 totals 15 residues. V lost 1 base and J lost 8, with 15 bases in between. This CDR3 reads CASSQGSGSPHEQFF. The CDR3 DNA reads as TGCGCCAGCAGCCAAGGGTCTGGGTCCCCCCATGAGCAGTTCTTC.

CDR3 bases: TGCGCCAGCAGCCAAGAGCAGGGCCAAGAGACCCAGTACTTC. Translating gives CASSQEQGQETQYF. The chain carries TRBV4-1 and TRBJ2-5, with D perhaps TRBD1 (5 bases). Germline V gene sequence: CDR1 MGHRA, CDR2 YSYEKL. There are 14 residues in the CDR3. With 0 bases removed from V and 1 base from J, the gap between germline ends came to 6 bases.

The CDR3 loop is CASSLDPSRTDTQYF. The CDR3 nucleotides read TGTGCCAGCAGCTTGGATCCTTCCCGCACAGATACGCAGTATTTT. The genes are TRBV5-4 and TRBJ2-3; no definite D call. There are 15 residues in the CDR3. The V end lost 0 bases, the J end lost 1 base, and 9 bases lay between the germline ends. Germline V CDR1 and CDR2: SGHNT, YYREEE (reference sequence).

J is TRBJ2-7 and V is TRBV20-1; D is ambiguous. The CDR3 is 13 amino acids. Germline values: CDR1 DFQATT, CDR2 SNEGSKA (reference sequence). Trimming stripped 6 bases from V and 2 bases from J, with 14 bases between. The CDR3 is CSALDPNPYEQYF. CDR3 nucleotides: TGCAGTGCGCTAGACCCAAACCCCTACGAGCAGTACTTC.

The chain links TRBV6-5 to TRBJ1-2; no reliable D call. The germline gives CDR1 MNHEY, CDR2 SVGAGI. This CDR3 comprises 14 residues. Trimming took off 0 bases at V and 4 bases at J, with 9 bases between the two ends. The CDR3: CASSYSLRSYGYTF. The CDR3, as DNA: TGTGCCAGCAGTTACTCGTTACGATCCTATGGCTACACCTTC.

This clonotype came up many times. The chain carries TRBV12-3 or TRBV12-4 and TRBJ2-7; D ambiguous. The CDR3 consists of 13 residues. V was shortened by 3 bases and J by 4 bases, with 10 bases between the two germline ends. The CDR3 loop is CASSFGSEYEQYF. In nucleotides, the CDR3 is TGTGCCAGCAGTTTCGGTTCTGAGTACGAGCAGTACTTC.

This clonotype appeared a few times. The chain is built from TRBV4-1 and TRBJ1-2; D unclear. CDR3 length equals 13 residues. Germline assignment: CDR1 MGHRA and CDR2 YSYEKL. Trimming left V 4 bases short and J 6 bases short, with 12 bases between. The CDR3 protein is CASSPRFGHGYTF. As DNA, the CDR3 is TGCGCCAGCAGCCCCCGCTTTGGGCATGGCTACACCTTC.

This clonotype occurred a few times. This sequence joins TRBV5-6 and TRBJ2-1; D tentatively fits TRBD1 or TRBD2 (5 bases each). The V gene lost 4 bases and the J gene lost 7 bases, with 9 bases spanning the gap. This CDR3 has 12 amino acids. Per germline, CDR1 SGHDT and CDR2 YYEEEE. The CDR3 sequence: CASSPWGNEQFF. Written as DNA, the CDR3 is TGTGCCAGCAGCCCATGGGGGAATGAGCAGTTCTTC. The full variable domain, rest sourced from reference TRBV5-6 and TRBJ2-1, is DAGVTQSPTHLIKTRGQQVTLRCSPKSGHDTVSWYQQALGQGPQFIFQYYEEEERQRGNFPDRFSGHQFPNYSSELNVNALLLGDSALYLCASSPWGNEQFFGPGTRLTVL.